One sample yielded the 16 T cell receptor beta chains listed below, sequenced in a study of neurological immune-mediated disorders. Each CDR3 protein gets one entry after TCRdb re-called the 5' RACE reads with MiXCR. This sample has under 20,000 distinct CDR3 sequences; approximately 2.5% occur once, and the top ten carry about 5.5%. The sample taken for sequencing was PBMCs. The source is a woman aged 18-29 years with multiple sclerosis.

In its sample, this clonotype was seen many times. The chain joins TRBV6-5 to TRBJ1-1; possibly TRBD1 for D (5 bases). CDR3 length: 13 residues. Trimming took off 0 bases at V and 11 bases at J, with 13 bases between the two ends. Germline V gives CDR1 MNHEY, CDR2 SVGAGI. For the CDR3, the DNA is TGTGCCAGCAGTTACTCTTCTCGGGGGGTGGCTTTCTTT. Translated, it gives CASSYSSRGVAFF.

This chain uses TRBV3-1 with TRBJ1-1; 8 bases are shared with TRBD1. Germline lookup yields CDR1 LGHDT and CDR2 YNNKEL (reference sequence). V was pared by 1 base and J by 3 bases, with 7 bases of the junction left unmatched. The CDR3 runs to 16 residues. The CDR3 DNA is TGTGCCAGCAGCCAAGTATCAGGGGGCACCTACACTGAAGCTTTCTTT. This translates into CASSQVSGGTYTEAFF.

The table lists this clonotype with many counts. The chain carries TRBV20-1 and TRBJ2-3, with 7 bases that match TRBD2. The germline V gene has CDR1 DFQATT and CDR2 SNEGSKA (reference sequence). The CDR3 is 12 residues long. V shed 4 bases and J 4 bases; nucleotides not matched to a gene: 2. The CDR3 sequence: CSATAGADTQYF. The CDR3 DNA reads TGCAGTGCTACCGCGGGGGCAGATACGCAGTATTTT.

This clonotype came up many times. The J gene is TRBJ1-5, the V gene TRBV28; 10 bases are shared with TRBD1. CDR1 MDHEN and CDR2 SYDVKM come from the germline V gene. The CDR3 loop spans 16 amino acids. V gave up 2 bases and J gave up 2 bases; unmatched junction bases: 3. Written as DNA, the CDR3 is TGTGCCAGCAGTTTAGAAGGGACAGGGGGCAATCAGCCCCAGCATTTT. This gives the protein CASSLEGTGGNQPQHF.

Many counts were recorded for this clonotype. The chain carries TRBV5-1 and TRBJ2-3; the D is unclear. Germline values: CDR1 SGHRS, CDR2 YFSETQ. The CDR3 is 14 amino acids. Deletions cut 6 bases from V and 0 bases from J, with 11 bases between. CDR3 coding DNA: TGCGCCAGCACCAGTGCTGCTAGCACAGATACGCAGTATTTT. Translated, it gives CASTSAASTDTQYF.

This chain links TRBV20-1 with TRBJ1-2; D is unclear. Germline lookup yields CDR1 DFQATT and CDR2 SNEGSKA (reference sequence). Trimming pared 2 bases from V and 1 base from J, leaving 11 bases between. The CDR3 runs 14 residues. The CDR3 DNA sequence: TGCAGTGCTAGAACCCCGCACTATAACTATGGCTACACCTTC. Its protein is CSARTPHYNYGYTF.

Many counts were recorded for this clonotype. The V gene is TRBV10-1, the J gene TRBJ2-5, with D tentatively TRBD1 or TRBD2 (5 bases each). V was clipped by 5 bases and J by 1 base, with 11 bases between them. Germline assignment: CDR1 WNHNN and CDR2 SYGVQD (reference sequence). The CDR3 runs to 14 residues. The CDR3 spells CASSNTRGQETQYF. CDR3 in DNA: TGCGCCAGCAGTAATACGAGGGGCCAAGAGACCCAGTACTTC.

The J gene is TRBJ1-1, the V gene TRBV7-9, with 7 bases matching TRBD1. CDR3 size: 18 residues. CDR1 is SEHNR, CDR2 FQNEAQ, per germline (reference sequence). V trimming: 3 bases; J trimming: 1 base; junction bases outside the gene matches: 14. CDR3 sequence (DNA): TGTGCCAGCAGCTTCCATCGGTATCGGTCAGGGGGGAACACTGAAGCTTTCTTT. This translates into CASSFHRYRSGGNTEAFF.

This clonotype came up many times. The V call is TRBV12-3 or TRBV12-4, the J call TRBJ2-3; weak D call: TRBD2 (5 bases). The CDR3 is made up of 14 amino acids. Trimming shortened V by 3 bases and J by 0 bases, and 7 bases separated the two germline ends. CDR3: CASSFAGSTDTQYF. The CDR3 DNA reads as TGTGCCAGCAGTTTTGCGGGTAGCACAGATACGCAGTATTTT.

Ten or more counts support this clonotype. The V gene is TRBV20-1, the J gene TRBJ2-1; D ambiguous. Germline loops: CDR1 DFQATT, CDR2 SNEGSKA (reference sequence). V lost 0 bases and J 5 bases, leaving 8 bases between the germline ends. The CDR3 loop spans 13 amino acids. CDR3 amino acids: CSAREAWDNEQFF. The CDR3 nucleotides are TGCAGTGCTAGAGAGGCGTGGGACAATGAGCAGTTCTTC.

This clonotype is medium-sized (0.01 to 0.1%) in the sample. The CDR3 DNA sequence: TGTGCCAGCAGCTCCCGAGGTGGGGCGAACACTGAAGCTTTCTTT. It yields the protein CASSSRGGANTEAFF. This rearrangement joins TRBV7-3 to TRBJ1-1; a possible D gene is TRBD1 (5 bases). The V and J ends lost 4 bases and 1 base respectively, with 13 bases between them. Germline V lookup: CDR1 SGHTA, CDR2 FQGTGA. The CDR3 has 15 residues.

This clonotype has more than one count but fewer than ten. The missing conserved phenylalanine or tryptophan at the end of this CDR3 makes a read error likely. The rearrangement links TRBV3-1 to TRBJ1-2, with 8 nucleotides matching TRBD1. This CDR3 has 16 amino acids. Germline V lookup: CDR1 LGHDT, CDR2 YNNKEL (reference sequence). V lost 3 bases, J lost 5 bases, and 11 bases stayed unmatched. This chain's CDR3 is CASSHELQGARYGYTN. The CDR3 DNA sequence: TGTGCCAGCAGCCACGAACTCCAGGGGGCGCGTTATGGCTACACCAAC.

This clonotype has ten or more counts. The rearrangement uses TRBV20-1 and TRBJ1-1; D perhaps matches TRBD1 (6 bases). V was clipped by 3 bases and J by 2 bases, with 19 bases between them. Germline V gene sequence: CDR1 DFQATT, CDR2 SNEGSKA (reference sequence). The CDR3 spans 16 residues. The CDR3: CSARKGGYLLNTEAFF. In DNA, the CDR3 is TGCAGTGCTAGGAAGGGGGGGTATCTGCTAAACACTGAAGCTTTCTTT.

The sample holds many counts of this clonotype. The chain couples TRBV9 to TRBJ2-1; D gene unclear. Germline CDR1 is SGDLS and CDR2 is YYNGEE. This CDR3 region has 13 residues. V was clipped by 2 bases and J by 7 bases, with 10 bases between them. CDR3 in DNA: TGTGCCAGCAGCGTCATGACTGGAAATGAGCAGTTCTTC. It yields the protein CASSVMTGNEQFF.

The rearrangement joins TRBV5-1 to TRBJ2-1; TRBD1 matches 9 bases. The J segment lost 8 bases and the V segment lost 2 bases, leaving 5 bases of the junction unmatched. The length of the CDR3 is 14 residues. Germline lookup yields CDR1 SGHRS and CDR2 YFSETQ. CDR3 in amino acids: CASSFDRGYDEQFF. CDR3 coding DNA: TGCGCCAGCAGCTTCGACAGGGGGTATGATGAGCAGTTCTTC.

This clonotype was found many times. This sequence joins TRBV20-1 and TRBJ2-7; D is possibly TRBD1 (6 bases). V was trimmed by 3 bases and J by 0 bases, leaving 15 bases between them. From germline, CDR1 is DFQATT and CDR2 SNEGSKA (reference sequence). This CDR3 has 15 amino acids. In DNA, the CDR3 is TGCAGTGCTAGCCCCCCTGGGGGCGTCTCCTACGAGCAGTACTTC. This translates into CSASPPGGVSYEQYF.